Listed here are 8 T cell receptor beta chains from one sample, sequenced in a study of blood T cell repertoires in COVID-19. Clones were read by immunoSEQ multiplex PCR, and TCRdb kept only the in-frame ones, dropping some. The top ten hold roughly 4.8% of the sample, which has 35,000 to 50,000 clones, 88% seen once. The material sequenced was peripheral blood. These TCRs come from a human donor in a cohort sampled during active COVID-19.

J is TRBJ2-3 and V is TRBV9, with no clear D. The ends were cut back, 4 bases at V and 0 bases at J, with 9 bases in the middle. The CDR3 contains 14 residues. The germline gives CDR1 SGDLS, CDR2 YYNGEE. For the CDR3, the DNA is TGTGCCAGCAGCCCTGAGTTAAGCACAGATACGCAGTATTTT. This gives the protein CASSPELSTDTQYF.

The chain joins TRBV4-2 to TRBJ2-1, with 12 bases identical to TRBD2. CDR3 length equals 16 residues. Trimming removed 4 bases from V and 7 bases from J; junction bases left unmatched: 8. Germline CDR1 is LGHNA and CDR2 is YNFKEQ. In DNA, the CDR3 is TGTGCCAGCAGCCTGGGAGTACTAGCGGGAGGTAATGAGCAGTTCTTC. Protein product: CASSLGVLAGGNEQFF.

V and J are TRBV27 and TRBJ2-7; tentative D call: TRBD1 (7 bases). Germline V gene lookup returns CDR1 MNHEY and CDR2 SMNVEV (reference sequence). This CDR3 spans 14 amino acids. The V end lost 6 bases, the J end lost 1 base, and 13 bases lay between the germline ends. This CDR3 reads CASRKQGRSYEQYF. CDR3 bases: TGTGCCAGCAGGAAACAGGGGAGGTCCTACGAGCAGTACTTC.

DNA of the CDR3: TGTGCCAGCAGTTTGGGACAGGGTTTGTACGAGCAGTACTTC. The encoded protein is CASSLGQGLYEQYF. The V gene is TRBV27, the J gene TRBJ2-7; 9 nucleotides align to TRBD1. CDR3 length equals 14 residues. J was trimmed by 4 bases and V by 3 bases; bases with no gene match: 4. Per germline, CDR1 MNHEY and CDR2 SMNVEV (reference sequence).

The rearrangement links TRBV30 to TRBJ1-1; D not certain. The CDR3 is 13 residues long. V shed 0 bases and J shed 7 bases, with 12 bases lying between them. Germline lookup yields CDR1 GTSNPN and CDR2 SVGIG (reference sequence). CDR3 bases: TGTGCCTGGAGTGTACTGGGCGCCAGTGAAGCTTTCTTT. Translation gives CAWSVLGASEAFF.

V and J are TRBV11-3 and TRBJ2-2, with TRBD1 matching over 11 bases. The CDR3 loop spans 15 amino acids. The V segment lost 6 bases and the J segment 5 bases; nucleotides outside the gene matches: 5. Looked up from germline, CDR1 is SGHNT and CDR2 is YENEEA. This CDR3 is CASRPGTGGTGELFF. The CDR3 DNA reads as TGTGCCAGCAGGCCCGGGACAGGGGGAACCGGGGAGCTGTTTTTT.

CDR3 nucleotide sequence: TGTGCCAGCAGCTTAGGGGGGACAGAGCAGTACTTC. This translates into CASSLGGTEQYF. The gene calls are TRBV7-9 and TRBJ2-7; the D gene is possibly TRBD1 (6 bases). Germline V gene lookup returns CDR1 SEHNR and CDR2 FQNEAQ (reference sequence). This CDR3 comprises 12 residues. Trimming removed 1 base at V and 7 bases at J, with 8 bases between.

The chain recombines TRBV27 with TRBJ2-3, with TRBD1 matching over 7 bases. This CDR3 is built from 15 residues. J lost 2 bases, V lost 6 bases, and 8 bases had no gene match. Per germline, CDR1 MNHEY and CDR2 SMNVEV (reference sequence). CDR3 amino acids: CASSIRDSYTDTQYF. CDR3 nucleotide sequence: TGTGCCAGCAGCATCCGGGACAGCTACACAGATACGCAGTATTTT.